Listed below are T cell receptor beta chains from one sample, sequenced in a study of T cell responses to AZD1222 COVID-19 vaccine. TCRdb's table, derived via immunoSEQ multiplex PCR, lists solely in-frame clones and lacks some. Of about 90,000 clones listed, roughly 85% are singletons. The sequencing used peripheral blood, collected 28 days after the second AZD1222 dose. These receptors all stem from an adult who received the AZD1222 COVID-19 vaccine. Both conserved end residues are part of each CDR3. Clone size is given for some rows only: seen once, a few or many times, or a class if the clone is expanded.

j_call v_call clone_size cdr3_aa
TRBJ2-3 TRBV5-1 - CASSLPAGGGTDTQYF
TRBJ2-2 TRBV3-1/TRBV3-2 - CASSYRGVTGELFF
TRBJ1-6 TRBV7-9 - CASSLSVDFSPLHF
TRBJ2-7 TRBV18 - CASSRDLGTSGRAYEQYF
TRBJ2-1 TRBV4-2 - CASSQGIGVAAEQFF
TRBJ1-1 TRBV5-6 - CASSLVSMNRGKIAFF
TRBJ1-5 TRBV21-1 once CASRRGGPQHF
TRBJ2-7 TRBV18 - CASSHAGRYEQYF
TRBJ2-3 TRBV9 - CASSVGASGRADTQYF
TRBJ2-7 TRBV7-2 few CASSTGLGYEQYF
TRBJ2-3 TRBV5-8 - CASSSETSLGTDTQYF
TRBJ2-7 TRBV19 - CASSIVLAGGNEQYF
TRBJ2-7 TRBV24-1 - CATSDSPSPYEQYF
TRBJ2-2 TRBV9 - CASSATRLESGELFF
TRBJ1-6 TRBV18 - CASSPGTVNSPLHF
TRBJ2-3 TRBV18 few CASSPPNWGVTDTQYF
TRBJ2-4 TRBV2 - CASSGASGNFKNIQYF
TRBJ1-3 TRBV4-2 few CASSQPTGLSGNTIYF
TRBJ1-3 TRBV27 few CASSLTGAGNTIYF
TRBJ2-7 TRBV5-4 - CASSPRTGSYEQYF
TRBJ2-5 TRBV12-3/TRBV12-4 - CASSRPQETQYF
TRBJ2-3 TRBV5-4 - CASTPEGARAPYTDTQYF
TRBJ2-7 TRBV7-8 - CASSRGQATYEQYF
TRBJ2-2 TRBV6-2/TRBV6-3 - CASSYPRRAVDTGELFF
TRBJ2-5 TRBV25-1 - CASSEFEGRPQETQYF
TRBJ2-7 TRBV2 - CASSAGDRSSYEQYF
TRBJ1-2 TRBV16 - CASSQGQGGGYGYTF
TRBJ1-1 TRBV4-1 - CASSQETRNTEAFF
TRBJ2-1 TRBV18 - CASSPYQGGNEQFF
TRBJ2-7 TRBV4-1 - CASSQDFSRRSYEQYF
TRBJ1-1 TRBV9 - CASSVGSSVTPNTEAFF
TRBJ2-3 TRBV19 - CASSPSGSYTQYF
TRBJ2-5 TRBV13 - CASSLGLGLQETQYF
TRBJ2-7 TRBV27 - CASSPPDGQGRYEQYF
TRBJ2-2 TRBV15 - CATSRLSGTGSTGELFF
TRBJ2-1 TRBV4-2 once CASSSYASGKYNEQFF